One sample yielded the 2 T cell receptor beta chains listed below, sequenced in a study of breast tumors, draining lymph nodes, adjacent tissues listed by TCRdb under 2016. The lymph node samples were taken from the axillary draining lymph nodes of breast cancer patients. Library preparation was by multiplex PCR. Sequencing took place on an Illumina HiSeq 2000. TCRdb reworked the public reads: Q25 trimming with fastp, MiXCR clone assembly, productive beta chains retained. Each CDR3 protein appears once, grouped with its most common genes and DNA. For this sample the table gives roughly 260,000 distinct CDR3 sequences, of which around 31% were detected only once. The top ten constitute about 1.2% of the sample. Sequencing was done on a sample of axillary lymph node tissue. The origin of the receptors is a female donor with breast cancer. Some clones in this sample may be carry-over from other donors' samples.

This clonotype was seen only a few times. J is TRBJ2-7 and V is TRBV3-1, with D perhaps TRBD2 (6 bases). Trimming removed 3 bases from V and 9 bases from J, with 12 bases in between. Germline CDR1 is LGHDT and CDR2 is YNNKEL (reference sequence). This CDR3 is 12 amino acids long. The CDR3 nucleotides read TGTGCCAGCAGCCAGGAGGGTTTTGTGCAGTACTTC. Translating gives CASSQEGFVQYF.

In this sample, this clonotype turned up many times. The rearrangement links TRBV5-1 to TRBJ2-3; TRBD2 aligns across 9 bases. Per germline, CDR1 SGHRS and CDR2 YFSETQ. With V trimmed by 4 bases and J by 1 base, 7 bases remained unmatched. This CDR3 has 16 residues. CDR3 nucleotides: TGCGCCAGCAGCCCGACGACTAGCGGCGGCACAGATACGCAGTATTTT. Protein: CASSPTTSGGTDTQYF.